The TCR beta chain described here comes from a study of blood T cell repertoires in COVID-19. Study-wide context: Acute and convalescent COVID-19 samples came from the United States, Italy and Spain. From T cells, B-cell-depleted T cells, or PBMCs came the material, which was cDNA or gDNA.

The junction had 14 bases not matched to a gene; V was cut back by 5 bases and J by 6 bases. The length of the CDR3 is 16 residues. CDR1 SGHTA and CDR2 FQGNSA come from the germline V gene. As processed by the authors: Reference gene primers were amplified, and this amplification served to estimate nucleated cell counts. Only in-frame clones appear in the TCRdb table, and some are missing; sequencing was by immunoSEQ multiplex PCR. The V and J calls and the clone size are those of that table, but D and trimming were determined from the DNA. The top ten hold nearly 2% of the sample, which has 250,000 to 300,000 clones, 70% to 90% seen once.

The TCR sequence derives from a man aged 25-45 years with active or convalescent COVID-19. Sequenced input: peripheral blood. This sequence joins TRBV7-2 and TRBJ2-7, with 9 bases fitting TRBD1. The chain's CDR3 is CASSREGQGLRSEQYF. CDR3 in DNA: TGTGCCAGCAGCAGAGAGGGACAGGGTCTTCGCTCCGAGCAGTACTTC.